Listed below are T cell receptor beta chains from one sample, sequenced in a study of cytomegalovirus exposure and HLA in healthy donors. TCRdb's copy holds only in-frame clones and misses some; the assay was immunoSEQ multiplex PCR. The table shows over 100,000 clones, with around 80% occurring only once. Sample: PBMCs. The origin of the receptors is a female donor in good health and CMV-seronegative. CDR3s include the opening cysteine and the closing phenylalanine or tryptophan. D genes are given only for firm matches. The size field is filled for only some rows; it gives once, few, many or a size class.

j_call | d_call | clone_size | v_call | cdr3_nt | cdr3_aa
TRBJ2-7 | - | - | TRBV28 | TGTGCCAGCAGCTCAGGGACTTTCTCCTACGAGCAGTACTTC | CASSSGTFSYEQYF
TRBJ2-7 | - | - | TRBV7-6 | TGTGCCAGCAGCTTAGCGCGGGGTGGTGGTGGCGAGCAGTACTTC | CASSLARGGGGEQYF
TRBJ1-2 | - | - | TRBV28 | TGTGCCAGCAGTTTGGCTAGCTATGGCTACACCTTC | CASSLASYGYTF
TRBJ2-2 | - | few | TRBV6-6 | TGTGCCAGCAGCCGTTACAGGAGATCGAACACCGGGGAGCTGTTTTTT | CASSRYRRSNTGELFF
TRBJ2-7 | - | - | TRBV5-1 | TGCGCCAGCAGCTTGGGACAGACCTACGACGAGCAGTACTTC | CASSLGQTYDEQYF
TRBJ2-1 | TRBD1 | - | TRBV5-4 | TGTGCCGTAGGATCCCAGACAGGGTTCTACAATGAGCAGTTCTTC | CAVGSQTGFYNEQFF
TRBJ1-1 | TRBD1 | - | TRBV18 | TGTGCCAGCACCCACGACAGGGGGAACACTGAAGCTTTCTTT | CASTHDRGNTEAFF
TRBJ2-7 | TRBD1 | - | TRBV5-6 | TGTGCCAGCAGCCGCTACGGGACAGGGTCTGCCGAGCAGTACTTC | CASSRYGTGSAEQYF
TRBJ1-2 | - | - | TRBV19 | TGTGCCAGTAGCCCGGCGGACAAAACCTATGGCTACACCTTC | CASSPADKTYGYTF
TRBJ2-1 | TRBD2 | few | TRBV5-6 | TGTGCCAGCAGCTCACTAGCGGGATACAATGAGCAGTTCTTC | CASSSLAGYNEQFF
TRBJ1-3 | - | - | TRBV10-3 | TGTGCCATCAGTGATCTTACAGGGTCCGGAAACACCATATATTTT | CAISDLTGSGNTIYF
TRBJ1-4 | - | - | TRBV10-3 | TGTGCCATCAGTGGCCCGGAGAGAAATGAAAAACTGTTTTTT | CAISGPERNEKLFF
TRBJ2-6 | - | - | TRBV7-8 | TGTGCCAGCAGCTCAGGGGTGGGGGCCAACGTCCTGACTTTC | CASSSGVGANVLTF
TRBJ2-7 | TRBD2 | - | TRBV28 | TGTGCCAGCAGTTCTATCGGACTAGCGGGTTACGAGCAGTACTTC | CASSSIGLAGYEQYF
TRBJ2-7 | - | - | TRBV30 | TGTGCCTGGAGTCCCCACCCGGGCAGGGTCCCCTCTAATATACGAGAGCAGTACTTC | CAWSPHPGRVPSNIREQYF
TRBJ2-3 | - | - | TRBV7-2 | TGTGCCAGCAGCCTTTTCCCTAGCACAGATACGCAGTATTTT | CASSLFPSTDTQYF
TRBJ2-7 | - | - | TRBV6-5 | TGTGCCAGCAGTTACTCTTACGGCTACGAGCAGTACTTC | CASSYSYGYEQYF
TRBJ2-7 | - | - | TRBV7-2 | TGTGCCAGCAGCTTAGGTCCGCGGGACGCCTACGAGCAGTACTTC | CASSLGPRDAYEQYF